Presented here are 29 T cell receptor beta chains from one specimen sequenced in a study of Tregs in tolerant kidney transplant recipients. Repertoires were generated with immunoSEQ multiplex PCR, while TCRdb's copy carries only in-frame clones and drops some. Among about 60,000 clones, 80% to 95% were seen once, and the ten largest hold approximately 10%. The material was CD8+ T cells from blood, obtained before the transplant. These receptors came from a human donor who received a combined kidney and bone marrow transplant.

This clone was seen once. J is TRBJ2-2 and V is TRBV2, with D perhaps TRBD2 (6 bases). The CDR3 consists of 17 residues. V dropped 7 bases and J dropped 2 bases, with 20 bases sitting between them. Germline V CDR1 and CDR2: SNHLY, FYNNEI. The chain's CDR3 is CASNSGGQGLNTGELFF. The CDR3 DNA follows: TGTGCCAGCAACTCCGGAGGGCAGGGACTTAACACCGGGGAGCTGTTTTTT.

The J gene is TRBJ2-7, the V gene TRBV19; 7 bases agree with TRBD2. Trimming removed 4 bases from V and 4 bases from J; junction bases left unmatched: 7. The CDR3 is 14 amino acids. Germline CDR1 reads LNHDA; CDR2 reads SQIVND (reference sequence). CDR3: CASSTSSGSYEQYF. CDR3 nucleotide sequence: TGTGCCAGTAGTACCTCTAGCGGATCTTACGAGCAGTACTTC.

The V gene is TRBV4-3, the J gene TRBJ2-7; TRBD1 matches 7 bases. Germline V gene lookup returns CDR1 LGHNA and CDR2 YSLEER. The CDR3 spans 19 residues. Unmatched junction bases numbered 17, after V lost 1 base and J lost 2 bases. The CDR3 DNA is TGCGCCAGCAGCCAAGGTCTCCCCGGGACAGACTCATATACCTACGAGCAGTACTTC. It is translated as CASSQGLPGTDSYTYEQYF.

The V and J genes are TRBV7-2 and TRBJ2-3; the match to TRBD1 covers 12 bases. CDR1 and CDR2 (germline): SGHTA, FQGNSA. This CDR3 contains 17 residues. V was clipped by 3 bases and J by 4 bases; unmatched bases: 8. As DNA, the CDR3 is TGTGCCAGCAGCTTGGGACAGGGGGCGAATATACCAGATACGCAGTATTTT. It yields the protein CASSLGQGANIPDTQYF.

The rearrangement links TRBV6-5 to TRBJ1-2; D gene uncertain. The V gene lost 2 bases and the J gene lost 4 bases, with 17 bases spanning the gap. This CDR3 is 16 amino acids long. Germline CDR1 is MNHEY and CDR2 is SVGAGI. The CDR3 DNA follows: TGTGCCAGCAGTTACCGTGGGGAGGGTGGTCCCTATGGCTACACCTTC. Its protein product is CASSYRGEGGPYGYTF.

This chain joins TRBV29-1 and TRBJ1-1; a weak D match, TRBD1 (6 bases). Germline lookup yields CDR1 SQVTM and CDR2 ANQGSEA. V dropped 3 bases and J dropped 0 bases, with 11 bases sitting between them. CDR3 length equals 14 residues. In nucleotides, the CDR3 is TGCAGCGTTGACCCCCGGGACATGAACACTGAAGCTTTCTTT. It codes for CSVDPRDMNTEAFF.

The chain uses TRBV15 and TRBJ2-3; possibly TRBD2 for D (6 bases). CDR3 size: 18 residues. From germline, CDR1 is LNHNV and CDR2 YYDKDF (reference sequence). V was cut by 0 bases and J by 2 bases, with 18 bases left in between. The CDR3, as DNA: TGTGCCACCAGCAGAGATTTCTCGGACTACCCAATCACAGATACGCAGTATTTT. Translated, it gives CATSRDFSDYPITDTQYF.

This chain uses TRBV29-1 with TRBJ2-7; 7 bases line up with TRBD1. CDR3 length: 12 amino acids. CDR1 is SQVTM and CDR2 is ANQGSEA in the germline V gene. The J segment lost 5 bases and the V segment lost 6 bases, leaving 7 bases of the junction unmatched. CDR3 amino acids: CSVTTGFDEQYF. The CDR3 nucleotides are TGCAGCGTGACGACAGGGTTCGACGAGCAGTACTTC.

A single count supports this clone. The V call is TRBV29-1, the J call TRBJ2-7; 9 bases are a match to TRBD1. Per germline, CDR1 SQVTM and CDR2 ANQGSEA. The CDR3 covers 13 residues. V was pared by 8 bases and J by 1 base, with 6 bases of the junction left unmatched. This CDR3 is CSYGDRGSYEQYF. CDR3 nucleotide sequence: TGCAGCTACGGAGACAGGGGGTCCTACGAGCAGTACTTC.

The chain links TRBV7-9 to TRBJ1-2; possible D gene TRBD1, 6 bases. V was shortened by 6 bases and J by 2 bases, with 16 bases between the two germline ends. The CDR3 has 15 residues. Germline CDR1 and CDR2: SEHNR and FQNEAQ (reference sequence). The CDR3 loop is CASRGPDRINYGYTF. The CDR3 DNA sequence: TGTGCCAGCAGGGGACCTGACAGGATAAACTATGGCTACACCTTC.

V gene TRBV7-9 combines with J gene TRBJ1-5; TRBD1 is a possible D gene (5 bases). The V end was cut by 5 bases, the J end by 1 base, with 9 bases between. The CDR3 sequence is 14 residues long. Germline V gene data show CDR1 as SEHNR and CDR2 as FQNEAQ (reference sequence). The CDR3 coding sequence is TGTGCCAGCAGCCCAGGGATAAGCAATCAGCCCCAGCATTTT. Translating it yields CASSPGISNQPQHF.

CDR3 bases: TGCGCCAGCAGCCCAGGACTAGCGGGTAGCTCCTACGAGCAGTACTTC. It is translated as CASSPGLAGSSYEQYF. The J gene is TRBJ2-7, the V gene TRBV5-1; 11 bases align to TRBD2. The CDR3 is 16 residues long. V dropped 4 bases and J dropped 0; count of bases not matched to a gene: 6. CDR1 is SGHRS, CDR2 YFSETQ, per germline.

This chain uses TRBV11-3 with TRBJ2-6, with 7 nucleotides matching TRBD2. Germline loops: CDR1 SGHNT, CDR2 YENEEA. Trimming at V came to 5 bases and at J to 4 bases, leaving 8 bases not matched to a gene. The CDR3 contains 16 residues. CDR3 bases: TGTGCCAGCAGCATCCCGGGAGGCGCAGGGGCCAACGTCCTGACTTTC. Encoded protein: CASSIPGGAGANVLTF.

Written as DNA, the CDR3 is TGTGCCAGCAGCCCCGGGACAAGCTATGGCTACACCTTC. Residues: CASSPGTSYGYTF. The genes are TRBV7-9 and TRBJ1-2; D is possibly TRBD1 (6 bases). V lost 5 bases to trimming and J lost 4 bases, with 11 bases between them. Looked up from germline, CDR1 is SEHNR and CDR2 is FQNEAQ (reference sequence). The CDR3 has 13 residues.

This clone came up once. This chain links TRBV5-6 with TRBJ2-3; a possible D gene is TRBD2 (5 bases). The CDR3 has 15 residues. With 2 bases removed from V and 4 bases from J, the gap between germline ends came to 14 bases. CDR1 is SGHDT and CDR2 is YYEEEE in the germline V gene. The CDR3 spells CASSLDFGSADTQYF. The CDR3 DNA sequence: TGTGCCAGCAGCTTAGACTTTGGGAGCGCAGATACGCAGTATTTT.

The chain combines TRBV14 with TRBJ2-1, with 11 bases fitting TRBD2. From germline, CDR1 is SGHDN and CDR2 FVKESK. The CDR3 has 17 amino acids. V lost 2 bases to trimming and J lost 4 bases; unmatched junction nucleotides: 7. This CDR3 reads CASSQLSGRAVYNEQFF. Written as DNA, the CDR3 is TGTGCCAGCAGCCAACTTAGCGGGAGGGCCGTGTACAATGAGCAGTTCTTC.

Here the CDR3 reads CASSISAGGTIYGYTF. The CDR3, as DNA: TGTGCCAGTAGTATATCGGCGGGCGGAACTATCTATGGCTACACCTTC. The chain employs TRBV19 and TRBJ1-2; D is unresolved. V lost 2 bases and J lost 4, with 17 bases in between. This CDR3 contains 16 residues. Germline CDR1 is LNHDA and CDR2 is SQIVND (reference sequence). Full variable domain (rest looked up from reference TRBV19 and TRBJ1-2): DGGITQSPKYLFRKEGQNVTLSCEQNLNHDAMYWYRQDPGQGLRLIYYSQIVNDFQKGDIAEGYSVSREKKESFPLTVTSAQKNPTAFYLCASSISAGGTIYGYTFGSGTRLTVV.

The chain combines TRBV9 with TRBJ2-1, with D possibly matching TRBD2 (6 bases). V lost 4 bases and J lost 8, with 13 bases in between. Germline lookup yields CDR1 SGDLS and CDR2 YYNGEE. The CDR3 contains 13 residues. CDR3 residues: CASSLLGGDEQFF. CDR3 DNA sequence: TGTGCCAGCAGCCTACTCGGGGGAGATGAGCAGTTCTTC.

The chain combines TRBV11-2 with TRBJ2-5, with D possibly matching TRBD2 (5 bases). The CDR3 runs to 16 residues. Deletions cut 0 bases from V and 5 bases from J, with 16 bases between. Per germline, CDR1 SGHAT and CDR2 FQNNGV. CDR3 amino acids: CASSLEGRLDWETQYF. The CDR3, as DNA: TGTGCCAGCAGCTTAGAAGGCAGATTGGACTGGGAGACCCAGTACTTC.

This clone was recorded once. The rearrangement links TRBV19 to TRBJ1-4; D ambiguous. The V end was cut by 8 bases, the J end by 2 bases, with 15 bases between. The CDR3 has 15 residues. The germline V gene encodes CDR1 LNHDA and CDR2 SQIVND (reference sequence). Written as DNA, the CDR3 is TGTGCCAGTTCTATTACGGGAACTACTAATGAAAAACTGTTTTTT. It codes for CASSITGTTNEKLFF.

The chain couples TRBV19 to TRBJ2-5; D is perhaps TRBD1 (5 bases). Germline assignment: CDR1 LNHDA and CDR2 SQIVND (reference sequence). The length of the CDR3 is 17 residues. With 3 bases removed from V and 1 base from J, the gap between germline ends came to 18 bases. DNA of the CDR3: TGTGCCAGTAGTATTGGGAAGGGTGGCAGGGCCCAAGAGACCCAGTACTTC. Translated: CASSIGKGGRAQETQYF.

As DNA, the CDR3 is TGTGCCAGTAGTACCGGGGACAGGGCTGAAGCTTTCTTT. Translating it yields CASSTGDRAEAFF. The chain has TRBV19 and TRBJ1-1; 9 bases agree with TRBD1. Germline loops: CDR1 LNHDA, CDR2 SQIVND (reference sequence). The ends lost 4 bases at V and 6 bases at J; junction bases unmatched: 3. This CDR3 has 13 residues.

The V and J genes are TRBV7-8 and TRBJ2-1; TRBD2 matches at 7 bases. With V trimmed by 2 bases and J by 1 base, 5 bases remained unmatched. Germline lookup yields CDR1 SGHVS and CDR2 FQNEAQ. The CDR3 runs to 16 residues. The CDR3: CASSLRGSGSYNEQFF. The CDR3 DNA reads as TGTGCCAGCAGCTTACGGGGTAGCGGGTCCTACAATGAGCAGTTCTTC.

This chain connects TRBV15 to TRBJ2-7, with 9 bases fitting TRBD2. This CDR3 is 15 amino acids long. The germline gives CDR1 LNHNV, CDR2 YYDKDF (reference sequence). J lost 4 bases, V lost 4 bases, and 8 bases had no gene match. CDR3 loop: CATSTRNSGSYEQYF. Written as DNA, the CDR3 is TGTGCCACCAGCACCCGTAATAGCGGGAGTTACGAGCAGTACTTC.

The V gene is TRBV19, the J gene TRBJ1-1, with unresolved D. Trimming stripped 6 bases from V and 2 bases from J, with 7 bases between. From germline, CDR1 is LNHDA and CDR2 SQIVND (reference sequence). The CDR3 has 12 amino acids. The CDR3 is CASREGNTEAFF. CDR3 bases: TGTGCCAGTAGGGAGGGTAACACTGAAGCTTTCTTT.

The chain combines TRBV19 with TRBJ1-5, with D possibly TRBD1 on 6 matching bases. Trimming removed 1 base at V and 2 bases at J, with 6 bases between. Germline CDR1 is LNHDA and CDR2 is SQIVND (reference sequence). The CDR3 has 14 residues. The CDR3 loop reads CASSIGQGNQPQHF. The CDR3 DNA reads as TGTGCCAGTAGTATAGGACAGGGCAATCAGCCCCAGCATTTT.

The V call is TRBV6-6, the J call TRBJ2-1; TRBD2 matches at 7 bases. This CDR3 is 16 amino acids long. The V gene end was trimmed by 8 bases and the J gene end by 0 bases; junction bases not matched to a gene: 10. Germline-derived CDR1 and CDR2 are MNHNY and SVGAGI (reference sequence). The DNA of the CDR3 is TGTGCCAGCTCTCTCCTAGCGGTGAGCTCCTACAATGAGCAGTTCTTC. Amino acids: CASSLLAVSSYNEQFF.

The chain uses TRBV30 and TRBJ1-2; 8 nucleotides agree with TRBD1. Germline V lookup: CDR1 GTSNPN, CDR2 SVGIG (reference sequence). The V gene end was trimmed by 3 bases and the J gene end by 0 bases; junction bases not matched to a gene: 9. The CDR3 is 16 residues long. The DNA of the CDR3 is TGTGCCTGGAGATGGGCAGGGGGCAAAACTAACTATGGCTACACCTTC. Encoded protein: CAWRWAGGKTNYGYTF.

This clone was seen just once. The rearrangement uses TRBV20-1 and TRBJ2-7; D perhaps matches TRBD1 (6 bases). The CDR3 loop spans 10 amino acids. Per the germline V gene, CDR1 is DFQATT and CDR2 is SNEGSKA (reference sequence). The V end lost 6 bases, the J end lost 6 bases, and 9 bases lay between the germline ends. The CDR3 loop reads CSATGSEQYF. CDR3 sequence (DNA): TGCAGTGCCACAGGGTCCGAGCAGTACTTC.